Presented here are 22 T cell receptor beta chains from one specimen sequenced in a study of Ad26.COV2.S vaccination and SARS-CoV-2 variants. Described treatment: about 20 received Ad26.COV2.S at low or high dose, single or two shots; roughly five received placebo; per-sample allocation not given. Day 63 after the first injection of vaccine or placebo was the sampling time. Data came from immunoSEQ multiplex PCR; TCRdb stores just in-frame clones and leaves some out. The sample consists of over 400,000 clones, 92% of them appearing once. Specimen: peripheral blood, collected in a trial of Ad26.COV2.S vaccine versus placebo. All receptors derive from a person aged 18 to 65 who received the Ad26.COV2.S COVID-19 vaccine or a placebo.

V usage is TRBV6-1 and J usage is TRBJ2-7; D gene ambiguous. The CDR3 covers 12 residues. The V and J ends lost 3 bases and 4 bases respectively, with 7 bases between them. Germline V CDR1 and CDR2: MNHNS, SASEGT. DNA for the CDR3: TGTGCCAGCAGTGATCGGTGGTACGAGCAGTACTTC. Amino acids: CASSDRWYEQYF.

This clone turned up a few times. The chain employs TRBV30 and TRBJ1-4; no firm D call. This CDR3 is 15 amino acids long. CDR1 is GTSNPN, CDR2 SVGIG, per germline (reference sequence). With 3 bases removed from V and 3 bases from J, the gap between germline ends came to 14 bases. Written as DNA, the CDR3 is TGTGCCTGGAGGTCCCCCCCCGGTGCTAATGAAAAACTGTTTTTT. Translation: CAWRSPPGANEKLFF.

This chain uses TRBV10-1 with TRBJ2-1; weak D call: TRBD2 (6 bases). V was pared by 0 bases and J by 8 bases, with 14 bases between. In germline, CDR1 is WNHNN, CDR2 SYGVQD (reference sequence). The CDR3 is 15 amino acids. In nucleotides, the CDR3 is TGCGCCAGCAGTGAGTCGCGCGGGGCGTTTTATGAGCAGTTCTTC. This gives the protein CASSESRGAFYEQFF.

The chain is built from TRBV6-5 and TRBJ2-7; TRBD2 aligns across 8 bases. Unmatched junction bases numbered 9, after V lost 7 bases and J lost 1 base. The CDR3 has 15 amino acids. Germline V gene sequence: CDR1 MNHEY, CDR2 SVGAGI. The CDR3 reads CASKRSGGGSYEQYF. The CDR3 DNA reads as TGTGCCAGCAAAAGGTCAGGCGGGGGGTCCTACGAGCAGTACTTC.

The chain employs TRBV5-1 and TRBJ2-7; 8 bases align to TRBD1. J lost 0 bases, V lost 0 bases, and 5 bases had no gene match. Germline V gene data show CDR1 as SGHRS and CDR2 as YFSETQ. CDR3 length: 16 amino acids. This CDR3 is CASSLGDRQHSYEQYF. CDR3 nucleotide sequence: TGCGCCAGCAGCTTGGGGGACAGGCAACACTCCTACGAGCAGTACTTC.

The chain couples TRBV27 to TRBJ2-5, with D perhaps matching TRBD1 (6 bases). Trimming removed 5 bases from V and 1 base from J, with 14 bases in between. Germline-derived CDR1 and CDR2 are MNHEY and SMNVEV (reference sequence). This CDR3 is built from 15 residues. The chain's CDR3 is CASSTMAGVQETQYF. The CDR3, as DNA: TGTGCCAGCAGTACCATGGCAGGGGTCCAAGAGACCCAGTACTTC.

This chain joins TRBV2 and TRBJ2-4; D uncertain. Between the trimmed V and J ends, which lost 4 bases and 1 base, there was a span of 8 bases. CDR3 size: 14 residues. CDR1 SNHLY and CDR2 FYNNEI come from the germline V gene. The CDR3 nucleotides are TGTGCCAGCAGTGGCTGGCGGGCCAAAAACATTCAGTACTTC. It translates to CASSGWRAKNIQYF.

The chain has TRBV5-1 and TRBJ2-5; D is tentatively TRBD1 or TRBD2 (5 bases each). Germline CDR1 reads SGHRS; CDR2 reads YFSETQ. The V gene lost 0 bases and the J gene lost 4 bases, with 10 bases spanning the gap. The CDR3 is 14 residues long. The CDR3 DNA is TGCGCCAGCAGCTTGGGGGGGTCCCGAGAGACCCAGTACTTC. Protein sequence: CASSLGGSRETQYF.

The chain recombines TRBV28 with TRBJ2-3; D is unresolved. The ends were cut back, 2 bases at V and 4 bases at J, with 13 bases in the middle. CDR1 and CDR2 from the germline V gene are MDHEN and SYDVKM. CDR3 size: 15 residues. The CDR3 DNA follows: TGTGCCAGCAGTTTAGCCCCGACTTCGGCAGATACGCAGTATTTT. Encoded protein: CASSLAPTSADTQYF.

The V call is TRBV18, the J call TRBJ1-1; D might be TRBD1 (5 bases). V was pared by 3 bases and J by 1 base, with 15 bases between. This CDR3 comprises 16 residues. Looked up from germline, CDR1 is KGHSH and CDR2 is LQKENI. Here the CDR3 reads CASSPLFGGGNTEAFF. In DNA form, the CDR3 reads TGTGCCAGCTCACCTCTATTTGGGGGTGGGAACACTGAAGCTTTCTTT.

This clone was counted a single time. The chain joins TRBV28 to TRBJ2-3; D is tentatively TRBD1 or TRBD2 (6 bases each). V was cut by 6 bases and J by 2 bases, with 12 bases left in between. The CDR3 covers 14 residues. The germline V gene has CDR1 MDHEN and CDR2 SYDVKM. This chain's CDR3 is CASRQGGNTDTQYF. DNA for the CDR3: TGTGCCAGCAGACAGGGAGGTAACACAGATACGCAGTATTTT. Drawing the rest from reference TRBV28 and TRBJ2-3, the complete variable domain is DVKVTQSSRYLVKRTGEKVFLECVQDMDHENMFWYRQDPGLGLRLIYFSYDVKMKEKGDIPEGYSVSREKKERFSLILESASTNQTSMYLCASRQGGNTDTQYFGPGTRLTVL.

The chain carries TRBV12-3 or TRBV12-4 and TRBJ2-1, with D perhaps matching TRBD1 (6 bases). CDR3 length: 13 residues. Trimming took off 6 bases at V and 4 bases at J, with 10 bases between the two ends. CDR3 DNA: TGTGCCAGCAGGGACAGAACGTACAATGAGCAGTTCTTC. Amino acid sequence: CASRDRTYNEQFF.

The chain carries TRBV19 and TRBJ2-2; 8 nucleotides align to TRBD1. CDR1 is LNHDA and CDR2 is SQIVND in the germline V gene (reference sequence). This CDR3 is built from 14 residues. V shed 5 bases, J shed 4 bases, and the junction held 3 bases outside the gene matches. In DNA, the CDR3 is TGTGCCAGTAGTCCGGACAGGGTCACCGGGGAGCTGTTTTTT. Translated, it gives CASSPDRVTGELFF.

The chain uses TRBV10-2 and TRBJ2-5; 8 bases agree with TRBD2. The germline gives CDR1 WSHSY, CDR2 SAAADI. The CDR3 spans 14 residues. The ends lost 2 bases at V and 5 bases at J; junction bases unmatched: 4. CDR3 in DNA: TGCGCCAGCAGTGAGAGGACTAGCTGGGAGACCCAGTACTTC. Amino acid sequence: CASSERTSWETQYF.

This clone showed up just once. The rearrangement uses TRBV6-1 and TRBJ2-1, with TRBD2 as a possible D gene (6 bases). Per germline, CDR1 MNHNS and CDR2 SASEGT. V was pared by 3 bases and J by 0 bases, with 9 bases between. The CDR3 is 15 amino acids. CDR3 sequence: CASSESGHSYNEQFF. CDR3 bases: TGTGCCAGCAGTGAGAGCGGGCACTCCTACAATGAGCAGTTCTTC.

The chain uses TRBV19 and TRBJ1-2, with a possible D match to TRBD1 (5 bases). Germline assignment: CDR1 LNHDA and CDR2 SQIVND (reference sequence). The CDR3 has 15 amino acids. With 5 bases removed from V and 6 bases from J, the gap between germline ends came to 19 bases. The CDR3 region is CASSSNGGGEDGYTF. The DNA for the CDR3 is TGTGCCAGTAGTTCCAACGGCGGGGGGGAGGATGGCTACACCTTC.

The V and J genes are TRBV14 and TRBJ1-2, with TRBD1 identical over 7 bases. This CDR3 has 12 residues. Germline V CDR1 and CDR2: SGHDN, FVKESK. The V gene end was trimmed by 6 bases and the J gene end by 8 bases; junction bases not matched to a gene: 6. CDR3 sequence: CASSRDRAGYTF. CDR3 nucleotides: TGTGCCAGCAGTAGAGACAGGGCCGGCTACACCTTC.

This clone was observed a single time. The CDR3 reads CASTGGVWETQYF. The CDR3 nucleotides are TGTGCCAGTACCGGCGGGGTCTGGGAGACCCAGTACTTC. J is TRBJ2-5 and V is TRBV28, with a tentative D call TRBD2 (6 bases). Trimming pared 9 bases from V and 5 bases from J, leaving 16 bases between. Germline V gene data show CDR1 as MDHEN and CDR2 as SYDVKM. The CDR3 has 13 amino acids.

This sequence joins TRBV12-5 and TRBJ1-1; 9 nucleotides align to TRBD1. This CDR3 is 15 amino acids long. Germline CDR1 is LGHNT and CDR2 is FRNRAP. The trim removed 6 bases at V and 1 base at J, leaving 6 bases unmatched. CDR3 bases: TGTGCTAGTGGCCCCGGGGACAGGGCGAACACTGAAGCTTTCTTT. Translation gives CASGPGDRANTEAFF.

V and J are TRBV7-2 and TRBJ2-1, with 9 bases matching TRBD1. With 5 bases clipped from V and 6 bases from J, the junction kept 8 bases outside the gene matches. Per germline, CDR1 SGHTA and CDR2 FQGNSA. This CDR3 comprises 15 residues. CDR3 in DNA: TGTGCCAGCAGCCCCACAGGGGGCCAGATCAATGAGCAGTTCTTC. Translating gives CASSPTGGQINEQFF. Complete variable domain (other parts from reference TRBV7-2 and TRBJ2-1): GAGVSQSPSNKVTEKGKDVELRCDPISGHTALYWYRQSLGQGLEFLIYFQGNSAPDKSGLPSDRFSAERTGGSVSTLTIQRTQQEDSAVYLCASSPTGGQINEQFFGPGTRLTVL.

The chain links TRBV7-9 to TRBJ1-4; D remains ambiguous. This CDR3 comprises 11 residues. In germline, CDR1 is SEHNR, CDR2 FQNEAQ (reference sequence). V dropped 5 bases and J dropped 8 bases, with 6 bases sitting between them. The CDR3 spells CASSPGEKLFF. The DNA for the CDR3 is TGTGCCAGCAGCCCCGGAGAAAAACTGTTTTTT.

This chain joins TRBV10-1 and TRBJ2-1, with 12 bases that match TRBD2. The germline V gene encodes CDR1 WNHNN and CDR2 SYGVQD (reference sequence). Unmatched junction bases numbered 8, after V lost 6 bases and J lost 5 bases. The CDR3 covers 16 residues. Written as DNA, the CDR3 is TGCGCCAGCAGCGTGGAGCTAGCGGGGGGGAACAATGAGCAGTTCTTC. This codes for CASSVELAGGNNEQFF.